The 28 T cell receptor beta chains given below trace back to one sample, sequenced in a study of glioma-infiltrating T cells. Amplification of TCR alpha and beta CDR3 regions from RNA used iRepertoire nested multiplex PCR. TCRdb re-derived calls from the multiplex PCR reads in MiXCR, one entry per CDR3 protein. The table has around 390,000 distinct CDR3 sequences, 41% seen once. The material sequenced was glioma tissue, nonneoplastic brain tissue, or PBMCs (not recorded which). The receptors here all came from a human donor with low-grade glioma or glioblastoma, undergoing nonglioma brain surgery, or in good health (not recorded which).

The rearrangement links TRBV6-1 to TRBJ2-7; D remains ambiguous. The V gene lost 6 bases and the J gene lost 4 bases, with 16 bases spanning the gap. The CDR3 has 14 amino acids. Germline V gene data show CDR1 as MNHNS and CDR2 as SASEGT. CDR3 coding DNA: TGTGCCAGCAGCGCGGCTAGATTCGGATACGAGCAGTACTTC. Its translation: CASSAARFGYEQYF.

The chain recombines TRBV27 with TRBJ2-1; 10 positions match TRBD2. Germline assignment: CDR1 MNHEY and CDR2 SMNVEV (reference sequence). V lost 7 bases and J lost 4; bases outside the gene matches: 16. The CDR3 extends over 18 amino acids. CDR3 in amino acids: CASIQRASGSSLYNEQFF. CDR3 bases: TGTGCCAGCATTCAAAGGGCTAGCGGGAGCTCTTTATACAATGAGCAGTTCTTC.

A few counts support this clonotype. The chain has TRBV2 and TRBJ2-7; 7 bases match TRBD2. Germline CDR1 reads SNHLY; CDR2 reads FYNNEI. The CDR3 contains 15 residues. Unmatched junction bases numbered 8, after V lost 3 bases and J lost 3 bases. The CDR3 reads CASSDPPSGSYEQYF. DNA for the CDR3: TGTGCCAGCAGTGATCCCCCTAGCGGTAGCTACGAGCAGTACTTC.

Turning to this clonotype: The conserved closing phenylalanine or tryptophan is absent in this CDR3, likely reflecting a read error. The chain has TRBV5-4 and TRBJ1-1; D is perhaps TRBD1 (5 bases). The CDR3 sequence is 12 residues long. Germline V lookup: CDR1 SGHNT, CDR2 YYREEE (reference sequence). V lost 7 bases and J 0 bases, leaving 7 bases between the germline ends. The CDR3 region is CASGTMNTEAFL. CDR3 in DNA: TGTGCCAGCGGGACTATGAACACTGAAGCTTTCCTT.

The chain links TRBV7-2 to TRBJ1-2; D gene uncertain. This CDR3 region has 16 residues. Germline CDR1 SGHTA, CDR2 FQGNSA. V was pared by 1 base and J by 4 bases, with 16 bases between. CDR3 sequence reads: CASSLERLLGSYGYTF. The CDR3 region has the DNA TGTGCCAGCAGCTTAGAACGCCTCCTCGGGAGCTATGGCTACACCTTC.

This chain links TRBV7-8 with TRBJ1-2; tentative D call: TRBD1 (5 bases). Germline CDR1 and CDR2: SGHVS and FQNEAQ. The CDR3 loop spans 17 amino acids. The ends were cut back, 5 bases at V and 1 base at J, with 20 bases in the middle. The CDR3 loop reads CASSGGGMFRLNYGYTF. In nucleotides, the CDR3 is TGTGCCAGCAGCGGGGGAGGGATGTTTCGTCTTAACTATGGCTACACCTTC.

Remarks on this clonotype: This clone may be a read error of a much larger clone one base away. The chain couples TRBV6-2 or TRBV6-3 to TRBJ2-7; D gene ambiguous. The CDR3 consists of 16 residues. The germline V gene has CDR1 MNHEY and CDR2 SVGEGT. In DNA form, the CDR3 reads TGTGCCAGCAGTCCCTTGGATGCTCAAGTCATCTACAAGCAGTACTTC. Its translation is CASSPLDAQVIYKQYF.

This clonotype has at least ten counts. The chain carries TRBV20-1 and TRBJ2-7, with TRBD1 matching 9 bases. CDR1 is DFQATT and CDR2 is SNEGSKA in the germline V gene (reference sequence). V gave up 4 bases and J gave up 3 bases; unmatched junction bases: 4. CDR3 length equals 13 residues. The CDR3 reads CSANGDRVYEQYF. The DNA of the CDR3 is TGCAGTGCTAATGGGGACAGGGTCTACGAGCAGTACTTC.

The chain links TRBV25-1 to TRBJ1-2; 7 bases line up with TRBD1. The J segment lost 9 bases and the V segment lost 4 bases, leaving 5 bases of the junction unmatched. The CDR3 consists of 12 residues. Germline assignment: CDR1 MGHDK and CDR2 SYGVNS. CDR3 amino acids: CASSGRQGRYTF. In DNA, the CDR3 is TGTGCCAGCAGTGGTAGACAGGGACGCTACACCTTC.

The V call is TRBV7-9, the J call TRBJ2-1; D is tentatively TRBD1 or TRBD2 (7 bases each). The V gene lost 3 bases and the J gene lost 0 bases, with 12 bases spanning the gap. The CDR3 is 16 residues long. The germline V gene has CDR1 SEHNR and CDR2 FQNEAQ (reference sequence). The CDR3 DNA is TGTGCCAGCAGCTTTGAGCGGGACAGCTCCTACAATGAGCAGTTCTTC. It codes for CASSFERDSSYNEQFF. The full variable domain, completed using reference TRBV7-9 and TRBJ2-1, is DTGVSQNPRHKITKRGQNVTFRCDPISEHNRLYWYRQTLGQGPEFLTYFQNEAQLEKSRLLSDRFSAERPKGSFSTLEIQRTEQGDSAMYLCASSFERDSSYNEQFFGPGTRLTVL.

This clonotype has only a few counts. The rearrangement uses TRBV6-1 and TRBJ1-5; 12 bases align to TRBD1. With 6 bases clipped from V and 0 bases from J, the junction kept 6 bases outside the gene matches. The CDR3 is made up of 17 amino acids. The germline V gene has CDR1 MNHNS and CDR2 SASEGT. The CDR3 DNA is TGTGCCAGCAGAACCGGGACAGGGGGCTATAGCAATCAGCCCCAGCATTTT. It is translated as CASRTGTGGYSNQPQHF.

V gene TRBV20-1 combines with J gene TRBJ2-3; D might be TRBD2 (5 bases). The CDR3 contains 13 residues. The germline V and J ends were trimmed by 1 base and 2 bases, with 7 bases remaining between them. CDR1 is DFQATT and CDR2 is SNEGSKA in the germline V gene (reference sequence). For the CDR3, the DNA is TGCAGTGCTAGAGTCGGGGTCACAGATACGCAGTATTTT. It encodes CSARVGVTDTQYF.

As concerns this clonotype: A junction boundary mismatches the germline segment, possibly from a read error. The J gene is TRBJ2-7, the V gene TRBV6-1, with D maybe TRBD1 (7 bases). Germline CDR1 and CDR2: MNHNS and SASEGT. The CDR3 sequence is 16 residues long. CDR3 residues: CASVPDLRDSPYEKYF. CDR3 nucleotide sequence: TGTGCCAGCGTGCCCGATCTGCGGGACAGTCCCTACGAGAAGTACTTC.

This clonotype showed up just a few times. The chain uses TRBV10-3 and TRBJ1-4, with D possibly TRBD1 on 5 matching bases. V lost 3 bases to trimming and J lost 7 bases, with 12 bases between them. The CDR3 spans 14 residues. Germline CDR1 reads ENHRY; CDR2 reads SYGVKD. In DNA form, the CDR3 reads TGTGCCATCAGTGACCCAGGGATGGGTGAAAAACTGTTTTTT. It specifies CAISDPGMGEKLFF.

The chain is built from TRBV7-2 and TRBJ1-2; 7 positions match TRBD1. V dropped 5 bases and J dropped 4; count of bases not matched to a gene: 4. The CDR3 is 13 amino acids. The germline gives CDR1 SGHTA, CDR2 FQGNSA. The CDR3 protein is CASSQGGIYGYTF. In DNA, the CDR3 is TGTGCCAGCAGCCAGGGGGGGATCTATGGCTACACCTTC.

The table lists this clonotype with a few counts. CDR3 nucleotides: TGCAGTGCCGTGACTAGCGGGGGCGAGCAGTACTTC. Translated: CSAVTSGGEQYF. V usage is TRBV20-1 and J usage is TRBJ2-7, with 12 nucleotides matching TRBD2. V dropped 6 bases and J dropped 6; count of bases not matched to a gene: 3. CDR1 and CDR2 from the germline V gene are DFQATT and SNEGSKA (reference sequence). This CDR3 region has 12 residues.

This clonotype was seen only a few times. V is TRBV5-1 and J is TRBJ1-1; the D is unclear. The germline V and J ends were trimmed by 5 bases and 0 bases, with 8 bases remaining between them. CDR3 length equals 13 residues. CDR1 is SGHRS, CDR2 YFSETQ, per germline. Here the CDR3 DNA reads TGCGCCAGCAGTTCCAGGATGAACACTGAAGCTTTCTTT. Its protein product is CASSSRMNTEAFF. Looking up the rest from reference TRBV5-1 and TRBJ1-1 gives the full variable domain: KAGVTQTPRYLIKTRGQQVTLSCSPISGHRSVSWYQQTPGQGLQFLFEYFSETQRNKGNFPGRFSGRQFSNSRSEMNVSTLELGDSALYLCASSSRMNTEAFFGQGTRLTVV.

This clonotype occurred many times. The rearrangement joins TRBV27 to TRBJ2-7, with D perhaps being TRBD1 or TRBD2 (6 bases each). The CDR3 contains 13 residues. The V gene lost 8 bases and the J gene lost 6 bases, with 17 bases spanning the gap. Per germline, CDR1 MNHEY and CDR2 SMNVEV (reference sequence). The CDR3 nucleotides are TGTGCCAGCTCTTGGGGGGCGACGAGCGAGCAGTACTTC. Its protein product is CASSWGATSEQYF.

The sample holds a few counts of this clonotype. The J gene is TRBJ1-2, the V gene TRBV24-1; 9 bases line up with TRBD1. Germline trimming cut 7 bases from V and 4 bases from J; bases unmatched to any gene: 6. Germline V gives CDR1 KGHDR, CDR2 SFDVKD. CDR3 length equals 14 residues. CDR3 coding DNA: TGTGCCACCAGCCCACCGGGACAGGGCTATGGCTACACCTTC. This sequence encodes CATSPPGQGYGYTF.

This rearrangement joins TRBV4-2 to TRBJ2-1; D remains unclear. With the DNA end fitting TRBJ2-7 better, the J assignment may be wrong. This CDR3 contains 15 residues. The germline V gene has CDR1 LGHNA and CDR2 YNFKEQ. CDR3 in amino acids: CASSQGYDSYNEQYF. CDR3 coding DNA: TGTGCCAGCAGCCAAGGTTATGATTCCTACAATGAGCAGTACTTC.

This clonotype appeared a few times. The chain joins TRBV20-1 to TRBJ1-2; possibly TRBD1 for D (5 bases). Germline V gives CDR1 DFQATT, CDR2 SNEGSKA (reference sequence). CDR3 length equals 13 residues. The germline V and J ends were trimmed by 7 bases and 3 bases, with 15 bases remaining between them. CDR3 amino acids: CSVPTAAYYGYTF. DNA for the CDR3: TGCAGTGTCCCGACAGCCGCTTACTATGGCTACACCTTC.

This clonotype has more than one count but fewer than ten. The chain employs TRBV28 and TRBJ2-5, with 14 positions matching TRBD2. After removal of 6 bases from V and 5 bases from J, the junction contained 5 bases not matched to a gene. Germline V gene lookup returns CDR1 MDHEN and CDR2 SYDVKM. The CDR3 covers 15 residues. CDR3 residues: CASSLGTSGSETQYF. The CDR3 region has the DNA TGTGCCAGCAGCCTCGGGACTAGCGGGAGTGAGACCCAGTACTTC.

This clonotype was seen at least ten times. The chain joins TRBV20-1 to TRBJ2-3, with 15 bases lining up with TRBD2. The CDR3 is 15 amino acids. From germline, CDR1 is DFQATT and CDR2 SNEGSKA (reference sequence). The J segment lost 6 bases and the V segment lost 6 bases, leaving 7 bases of the junction unmatched. The CDR3, as DNA: TGCAGTGCAACAAGGGGACTAGCGGGAGGCGATACGCAGTATTTT. Protein: CSATRGLAGGDTQYF.

About this clonotype: A much larger clone sits a single nucleotide away, making a read error possible. The chain links TRBV20-1 to TRBJ2-3; 12 positions agree with TRBD2. This CDR3 has 17 amino acids. With V trimmed by 3 bases and J by 2 bases, 9 bases remained unmatched. Germline V gene lookup returns CDR1 DFQATT and CDR2 SNEGSKA (reference sequence). CDR3 in DNA: TGCAGTGCTAGCGCTAGCGGGAGGGTCTGGGACACAGATACGCAGTATTTT. This gives the protein CSASASGRVWDTDTQYF.

This clonotype was seen only a few times. The chain uses TRBV4-3 and TRBJ2-7; D gene uncertain. V lost 1 base to trimming and J lost 3 bases, with 7 bases between them. Germline values: CDR1 LGHNA, CDR2 YSLEER. The CDR3 spans 13 residues. The CDR3 nucleotides read TGCGCCAGCAGCCAAGGAGTGTTCTACGAGCAGTACTTC. Translating gives CASSQGVFYEQYF.

Comments on this clonotype: At one end the junction does not follow the germline gene, possibly because of a read error. The chain has TRBV6-2 or TRBV6-3 and TRBJ2-1; 13 bases match TRBD2. The CDR3 contains 17 residues. The germline gives CDR1 MNHEY, CDR2 SVGEGT. CDR3 coding DNA: TGTACCAGCAGTCTTCAACTAGCGGGAGGGCACTACAATGAGCAGTTCTTC. Translating gives CTSSLQLAGGHYNEQFF.

This clonotype was picked up many times. V gene TRBV20-1 combines with J gene TRBJ2-1, with 12 bases that match TRBD2. CDR1 and CDR2 (germline): DFQATT, SNEGSKA (reference sequence). With 6 bases clipped from V and 1 base from J, the junction kept 7 bases outside the gene matches. CDR3 length: 16 residues. The CDR3 sequence is CSALTSGRFSYNEQFF. As DNA, the CDR3 is TGCAGTGCCCTAACTAGCGGGAGGTTTTCCTACAATGAGCAGTTCTTC.

The chain recombines TRBV5-1 with TRBJ1-1; D perhaps matches TRBD1 (5 bases). Germline V lookup: CDR1 SGHRS, CDR2 YFSETQ. V was shortened by 0 bases and J by 7 bases, with 13 bases between the two germline ends. This CDR3 is built from 14 residues. CDR3 amino acids: CASSLGGADSEAFF. The CDR3 DNA is TGCGCCAGCAGCTTGGGAGGGGCAGACAGTGAAGCTTTCTTT. Based on the CDR3 plus reference TRBV5-1 and TRBJ1-1, the full variable domain is KAGVTQTPRYLIKTRGQQVTLSCSPISGHRSVSWYQQTPGQGLQFLFEYFSETQRNKGNFPGRFSGRQFSNSRSEMNVSTLELGDSALYLCASSLGGADSEAFFGQGTRLTVV.